Only one count was recorded for the clone carrying this T cell receptor beta chain. Its antigen remains unknown. The sample belongs to a study of OX40 agonist ivuxolimab in advanced cancers. Study-wide background: Dose-escalation patients' cancers were hepatocellular carcinoma, melanoma, renal cell or head and neck cancer. Findings and limits, study-wide: Low normalized clonal expansion also occurred in some nonresponding patients.

The protocol was immunoSEQ multiplex PCR, while the TCRdb copy is restricted to in-frame clones and leaves out a portion. This sample yields under 100,000 clones, of which approximately 87% are seen a single time; 0.7% to 0.9% belongs to the top ten. Sequenced here: CD4+ or CD8+ T cells sorted from blood, sampled in a trial of the OX40 agonist ivuxolimab. This TCR came from an adult with an advanced solid tumor such as melanoma, head and neck, liver or kidney cancer.

The CDR3 protein is CASSPTSGGSVDTQYF. The DNA for the CDR3 is TGTGCCAGCTCACCCACCTCGGGGGGGTCCGTAGATACGCAGTATTTT. The genes are TRBV18 and TRBJ2-3; 8 bases line up with TRBD2. V trimming: 3 bases; J trimming: 5 bases; junction bases outside the gene matches: 10. The length of the CDR3 is 16 residues. The V gene's germline CDR1 is KGHSH and CDR2 LQKENI.